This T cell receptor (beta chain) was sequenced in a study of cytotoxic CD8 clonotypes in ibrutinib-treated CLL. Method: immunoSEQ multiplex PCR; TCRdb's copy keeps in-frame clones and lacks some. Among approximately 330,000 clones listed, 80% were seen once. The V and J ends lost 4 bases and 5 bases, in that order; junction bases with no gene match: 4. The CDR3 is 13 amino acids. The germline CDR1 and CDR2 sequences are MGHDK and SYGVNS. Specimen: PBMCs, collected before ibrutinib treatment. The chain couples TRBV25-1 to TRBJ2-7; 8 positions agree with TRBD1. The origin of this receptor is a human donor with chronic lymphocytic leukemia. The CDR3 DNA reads TGTGCCAGCAGTGGACAGGGGACCCACGAGCAGTACTTC. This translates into CASSGQGTHEQYF.